The rows below give T cell receptor beta chains drawn from one sample of a study of human T cells and chemical hapten exposure. TCRdb itself ran the RACE reads through MiXCR, one entry per CDR3 protein. Counted here are 62,000 or so distinct CDR3 sequences, about 10% occurring once; the ten biggest clones make up about 2%. This sample comprised whole blood, obtained in connection with sensitization to the hapten diphenylcyclopropenone (DPC). The receptors come from a woman aged 25 to 39 with alopecia areata. Some clones in this sample may be carry-over from other donors' samples. Each CDR3 is given with its conserved first and last residue. The D gene is left open where the match is weak. Rows may omit the clone size; those that give it use once, few, many or a size class.

v_call	d_call	j_call	clone_size	cdr3_aa	cdr3_nt
TRBV2	TRBD2	TRBJ2-3	many	CASSAGGLLTDTQYF	TGTGCCAGCAGTGCGGGGGGACTATTGACAGATACGCAGTATTTT
TRBV6-6	-	TRBJ1-5	many	CASSHTGWNQPQHF	TGTGCCAGCAGTCACACAGGGTGGAATCAGCCCCAGCATTTT
TRBV7-9	TRBD2	TRBJ2-5	few	CASSPGLVERETQYF	TGTGCCAGCAGCCCGGGACTAGTCGAGAGGGAGACCCAGTACTTC
TRBV6-5	TRBD1	TRBJ1-2	few	CASSQRDRRFQGYTF	TGTGCCAGCAGTCAACGGGACAGGAGGTTCCAGGGCTACACCTTC
TRBV13	TRBD1	TRBJ1-6	-	CASSEYRQGLSPLHF	TGTGCCAGCAGCGAATACAGACAGGGCCTCTCACCCCTCCACTTT
TRBV28	-	TRBJ2-1	-	CASVESSYNEQFF	TGTGCCAGCGTGGAGAGCTCCTACAATGAGCAGTTCTTC
TRBV7-2	-	TRBJ2-1	-	CASRQHGFTFNEQFF	TGTGCCAGCAGACAGCACGGGTTCACCTTCAATGAGCAGTTCTTC
TRBV29-1	TRBD1	TRBJ1-5	-	CSVGTGSSQPQHF	TGCAGCGTCGGGACAGGGAGCAGTCAGCCCCAGCATTTT
TRBV5-5	TRBD1	TRBJ2-1	few	CASSLTGDSYNEQFF	TGTGCCAGCAGCCTCACAGGGGACTCCTACAATGAGCAGTTCTTC
TRBV2	TRBD1	TRBJ2-3	-	CASRTGGSDTQYF	TGTGCCAGCAGGACAGGGGGATCAGATACGCAGTATTTT
TRBV12-3/TRBV12-4	-	TRBJ2-7	many	CATKEGPSSYEQYF	TGTGCCACAAAGGAGGGCCCGAGCTCCTACGAGCAGTACTTC
TRBV30	-	TRBJ2-7	many	CAWSGDKSYEQYF	TGTGCCTGGAGTGGGGACAAATCCTACGAGCAGTACTTC
TRBV5-4	-	TRBJ1-1	-	CASSLTGTVNTEAFF	TGTGCCAGCAGCTTGACCGGGACGGTTAACACTGAAGCTTTCTTT
TRBV4-2	TRBD2	TRBJ2-2	few	CASSQELAGVNTGELFF	TGTGCCAGCAGCCAAGAGCTAGCGGGAGTAAACACCGGGGAGCTGTTTTTT
TRBV6-2/TRBV6-3	TRBD2	TRBJ2-7	few	CASSYSPTSGSYEQYF	TGTGCCAGCAGTTACAGCCCCACTAGCGGGAGCTACGAGCAGTACTTC
TRBV7-3	-	TRBJ1-3	-	CASSLQGSGNTIYF	TGTGCCAGCAGCTTACAGGGTTCTGGAAACACCATATATTTT
TRBV5-8	TRBD1	TRBJ1-5	few	CASSFPLLTGTEQPQHF	TGTGCCAGCAGCTTCCCCCTTCTGACAGGGACGGAACAGCCCCAGCATTTT
TRBV18	-	TRBJ1-2	-	CASSGDSYGYTF	TGTGCCAGCTCGGGGGATTCCTATGGCTACACCTTC
TRBV7-3	-	TRBJ1-4	-	CASSLRGGEKLFF	TGTGCCAGCAGCTTAAGGGGCGGGGAAAAACTGTTTTTT
TRBV10-3	-	TRBJ1-1	-	CAISEGRGSNMNTEAFF	TGTGCCATCAGTGAGGGGAGGGGATCGAACATGAACACTGAAGCTTTCTTT
TRBV7-2	TRBD1	TRBJ1-1	few	CASSWDSQLNTEAFF	TGTGCCAGCAGCTGGGACAGTCAATTGAACACTGAAGCTTTCTTT
TRBV7-6	-	TRBJ2-5	few	CASSLFGGLEQETQYF	TGTGCCAGCAGCTTATTTGGGGGTCTAGAACAAGAGACCCAGTACTTC
TRBV2	-	TRBJ1-1	-	CASSHSSGGRTEAFF	TGTGCCAGCAGCCACTCGAGCGGGGGCAGGACTGAAGCTTTCTTT
TRBV7-6	-	TRBJ2-2	-	CASSLEGGELFF	TGTGCCAGCAGCTTAGAAGGCGGGGAGCTGTTTTTT
TRBV2	-	TRBJ1-4	many	CASSGGGINEKLFF	TGTGCCAGCAGTGGGGGTGGGATTAATGAAAAACTGTTTTTT
TRBV11-1	-	TRBJ1-1	-	CASSYKVGQVKNTEAFF	TGTGCCAGCAGCTACAAGGTGGGGCAGGTAAAAAACACTGAAGCTTTCTTT
TRBV12-3/TRBV12-4	-	TRBJ2-7	few	CASSLAADPSYEQYF	TGTGCCAGCAGTTTAGCGGCGGATCCCTCCTACGAGCAGTACTTC
TRBV20-1	-	TRBJ2-7	-	CSASQGYEQYF	TGCAGTGCTTCTCAGGGCTACGAGCAGTACTTC
TRBV5-4	TRBD2	TRBJ2-7	-	CASRSGTSGSEQYF	TGTGCCAGCAGATCCGGGACTAGCGGGAGCGAGCAGTACTTC
TRBV28	TRBD1	TRBJ1-2	few	CASSFPDRSYTF	TGTGCCAGCAGTTTCCCGGACAGGAGCTACACCTTC
TRBV7-9	-	TRBJ2-5	many	CASSITGTQETQYF	TGTGCCAGCAGCATAACAGGGACCCAAGAGACCCAGTACTTC
TRBV11-2	-	TRBJ1-5	-	CASSLDRGMQPQHF	TGTGCCAGCAGCTTAGATCGGGGAATGCAGCCCCAGCATTTT
TRBV23-1	TRBD2	TRBJ2-5	few	CASSQSLGLAGVQETQYF	TGCGCCAGCAGTCAATCGCTGGGACTAGCGGGAGTCCAAGAGACCCAGTACTTC
TRBV28	-	TRBJ2-3	few	CASRPAAGRPSTDTQYF	TGTGCCAGCAGACCCGCCGCGGGCAGACCTAGCACAGATACGCAGTATTTT
TRBV6-6	-	TRBJ1-3	-	CASIAPGAGTGNTIYF	TGTGCCAGCATCGCCCCGGGGGCAGGGACTGGAAACACCATATATTTT
TRBV14	TRBD1	TRBJ1-2	many	CASSQDRGGYTF	TGTGCCAGCAGCCAGGACAGGGGTGGCTACACCTTC
TRBV28	-	TRBJ1-5	few	CASRSDRPNQPQHF	TGTGCCAGCAGATCCGACAGGCCCAATCAGCCCCAGCATTTT
TRBV6-1	TRBD1	TRBJ1-2	many	CASTLRGQGRPFYGYTF	TGTGCCAGCACCCTTCGGGGACAGGGAAGGCCTTTCTATGGCTACACCTTC
TRBV18	-	TRBJ1-5	few	CASSLGSPIHSNQPQHF	TGTGCCAGCTCACTTGGCAGTCCAATACATAGCAATCAGCCCCAGCATTTT
TRBV6-2/TRBV6-3	-	TRBJ2-4	-	CATSGYRMDIQYF	TGTGCCACCTCTGGGTACCGTATGGACATTCAGTACTTC
TRBV21-1	-	TRBJ2-3	many	CASSKERNPGDTQYF	TGTGCCAGCAGCAAAGAACGGAACCCTGGGGATACGCAGTATTTT